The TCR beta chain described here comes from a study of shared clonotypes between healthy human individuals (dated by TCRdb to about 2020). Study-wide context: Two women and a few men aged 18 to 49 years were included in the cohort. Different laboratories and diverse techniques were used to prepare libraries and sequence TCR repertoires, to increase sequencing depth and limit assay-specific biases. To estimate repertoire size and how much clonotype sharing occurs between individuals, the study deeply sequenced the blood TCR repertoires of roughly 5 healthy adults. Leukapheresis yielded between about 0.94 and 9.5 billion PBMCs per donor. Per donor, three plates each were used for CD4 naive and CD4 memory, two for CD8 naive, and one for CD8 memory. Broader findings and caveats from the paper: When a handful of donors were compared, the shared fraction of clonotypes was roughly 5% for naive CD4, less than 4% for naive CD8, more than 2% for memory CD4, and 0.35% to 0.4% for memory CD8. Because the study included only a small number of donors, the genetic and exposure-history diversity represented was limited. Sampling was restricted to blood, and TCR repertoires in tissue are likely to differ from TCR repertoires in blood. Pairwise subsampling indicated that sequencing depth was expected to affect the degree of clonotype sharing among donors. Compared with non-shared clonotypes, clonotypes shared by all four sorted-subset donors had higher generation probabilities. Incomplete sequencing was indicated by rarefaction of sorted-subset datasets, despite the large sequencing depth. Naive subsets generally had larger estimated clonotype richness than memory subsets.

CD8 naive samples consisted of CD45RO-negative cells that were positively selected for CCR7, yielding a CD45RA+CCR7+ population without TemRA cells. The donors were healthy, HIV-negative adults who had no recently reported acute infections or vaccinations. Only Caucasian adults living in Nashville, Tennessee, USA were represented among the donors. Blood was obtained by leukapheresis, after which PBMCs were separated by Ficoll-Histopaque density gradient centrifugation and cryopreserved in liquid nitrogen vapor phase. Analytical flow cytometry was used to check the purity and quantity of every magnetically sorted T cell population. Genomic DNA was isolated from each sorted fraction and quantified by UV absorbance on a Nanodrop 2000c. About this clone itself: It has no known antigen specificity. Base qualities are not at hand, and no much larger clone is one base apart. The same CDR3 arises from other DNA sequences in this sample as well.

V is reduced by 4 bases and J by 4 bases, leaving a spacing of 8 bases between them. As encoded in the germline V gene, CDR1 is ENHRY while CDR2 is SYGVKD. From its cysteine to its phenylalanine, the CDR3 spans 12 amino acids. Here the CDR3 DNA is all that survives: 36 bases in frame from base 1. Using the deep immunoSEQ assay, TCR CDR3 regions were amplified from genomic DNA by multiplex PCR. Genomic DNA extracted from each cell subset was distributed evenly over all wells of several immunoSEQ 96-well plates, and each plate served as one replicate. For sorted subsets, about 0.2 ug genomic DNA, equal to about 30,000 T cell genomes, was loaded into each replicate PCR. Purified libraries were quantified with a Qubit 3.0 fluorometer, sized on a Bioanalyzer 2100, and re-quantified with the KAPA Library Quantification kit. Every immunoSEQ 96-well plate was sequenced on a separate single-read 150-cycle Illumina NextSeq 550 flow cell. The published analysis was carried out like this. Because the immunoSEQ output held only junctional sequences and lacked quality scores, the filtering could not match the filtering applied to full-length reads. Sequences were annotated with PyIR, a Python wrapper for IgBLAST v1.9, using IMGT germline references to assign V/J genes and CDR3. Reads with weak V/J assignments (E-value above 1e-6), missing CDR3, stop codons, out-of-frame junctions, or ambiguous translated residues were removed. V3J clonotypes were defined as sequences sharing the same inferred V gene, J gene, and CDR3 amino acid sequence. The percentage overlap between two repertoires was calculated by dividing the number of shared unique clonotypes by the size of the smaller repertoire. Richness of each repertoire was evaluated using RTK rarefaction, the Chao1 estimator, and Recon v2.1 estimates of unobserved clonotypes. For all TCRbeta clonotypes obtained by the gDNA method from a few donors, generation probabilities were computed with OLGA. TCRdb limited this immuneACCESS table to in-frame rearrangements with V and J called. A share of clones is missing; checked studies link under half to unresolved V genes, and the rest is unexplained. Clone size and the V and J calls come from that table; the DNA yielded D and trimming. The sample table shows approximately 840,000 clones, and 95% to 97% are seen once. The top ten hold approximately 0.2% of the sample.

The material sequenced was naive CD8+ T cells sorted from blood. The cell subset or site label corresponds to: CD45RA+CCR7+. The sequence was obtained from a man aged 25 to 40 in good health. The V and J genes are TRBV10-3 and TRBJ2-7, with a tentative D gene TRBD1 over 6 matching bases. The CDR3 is CAISGDTYEQYF. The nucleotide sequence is TGTGCCATCAGTGGGGACACTTACGAGCAGTACTTC.